One TCR beta chain is described in this entry. Its specific antigen is unknown. No qualities accompany the bases; no much larger clone lies one base away. These data are taken from a study of blood T cell repertoires in COVID-19 (dated by TCRdb to about 2020). With regard to the full study: Samples covering the acute and convalescent phases of COVID-19 were provided by collaborators in the United States, Italy and Spain. Subjects who had been exposed to COVID-19, were actively infected with it, or had recovered from it provided the deeply sampled blood TCRbeta repertoires that made up the dataset. Sample metadata almost always included a de-identified subject ID, COVID-19 status, age in years and sex. A freely available public database, intended as a resource for researchers studying the immune response to SARS-CoV-2, is where the repertoires were released. The samples were drawn from two sources: the first 160 participants of the ongoing ImmuneRACE study, and fewer than 1,500 subjects contributed by 6 global collaborators. The material from the prospective study consisted of cDNA or gDNA derived from T cells, B-cell-depleted T cells, or PBMCs. HLA class I and class II types, where available, came from metadata supplied by the sample provider rather than from assay-based typing. Study-level results and caveats: The amount of clinical and demographic metadata varied by source and participant and was provided uncurated.

Enrolling through a virtual design, the prospective study's participants ranged in age from about 18 to 89 years and lived across more than 20 United States geographic areas. In the prospective study, cohorts were assigned on the basis of participant-reported clinical history obtained from a screening survey and a study questionnaire. Exposed participants had been in contact with someone with a PCR-confirmed or clinician-diagnosed COVID-19 case within 2 weeks of study entry. Mobile phlebotomists in the prospective study collected whole blood, serum and a nasopharyngeal or oropharyngeal swab from every participant. Over an approximately 2-month period, participants in the prospective study had the option of providing additional blood draws and questionnaires. Blood samples from the prospective study were shipped frozen or at room temperature prior to DNA extraction. There are 14 amino acids in the CDR3, from cysteine to phenylalanine inclusive. Of the read, only the CDR3 DNA is kept; its 42 bases are in frame from base 1. Via the germline V gene, CDR1 is SGHDT and CDR2 YYEEEE. V is pared back by 3 bases and J by 2 bases, with 11 bases lying between the germline termini.

TCRbeta CDR3 regions were amplified from genomic DNA by means of the immunoSEQ Assay, a bias-controlled multiplex PCR. For the original study's pipeline: The number of nucleated cells in each sample was estimated from the amplification of reference gene primers within the assay. To quantify the absolute abundance of each unique TCRbeta CDR3 rearrangement, sequence reads were collapsed and filtered. For each sample, productive Simpson clonality was calculated as the square root of Simpson's diversity index over productive rearrangements. In TCRdb, the immuneACCESS table is reduced to in-frame sequences with V and J assigned. These tables do not hold every clone; where another copy was compared, an unresolved V gene accounts for under half, and the others remain unexplained. Clone size and V and J calls were adopted from that table, with D and trimming inferred from the DNA. Across this sample there are more than 300,000 clones, with roughly nine tenths seen only once. About 0.9% of the sample comes from the top ten.

The sequence was collected from a middle-aged woman who had been exposed to COVID-19. The V and J genes are TRBV5-6 and TRBJ1-2, and perhaps TRBD1 as D gene, on 5 matching bases. Sequenced sample: PBMCs or T cells enriched from blood (not recorded which). The CDR3 sequence is CASSYGQGNYGYTF. The bases read TGTGCCAGCAGCTATGGGCAGGGCAACTATGGCTACACCTTC.